This T cell receptor (beta chain) was retrieved from a study of T cells in Graves' hyperthyroidism and ophthalmopathy. Overall study findings and caveats: Model output signaled ophthalmopathy a median 6.5 months ahead of onset. Within blood appeared most thyroid clonotypes that had expanded above 0.001.

Amplification yielded TCR beta CDR3 regions, with RNA transcripts as the source. HTBI primers were the set used in a first-round RT-PCR of the TCR CDR3. TCRdb fed the multiplex PCR reads into MiXCR, producing one record per CDR3 protein. The sample includes hundreds of thousands of distinct CDR3 sequences, around 45% of them seen just once. In patients aged 18 to 65, hyperthyroidism was newly diagnosed, with duration under 2 months. Clinical symptoms, serum thyroxine, TRAb, thyroid ultrasound and orbital computed tomography established diagnosis. The CDR3 length is 15 residues. Trimming removed 8 bases from V and 7 bases from J, with 23 bases in between. The V gene's germline CDR1 is SQVTM and CDR2 ANQGSEA. This clonotype was seen once. What it binds is not known.

The source material was peripheral blood or thyroid tissue (not recorded which). The chain employs TRBV29-1 and TRBJ1-4, with D uncertain. This TCR derives from a woman aged 18-29 years with Graves' hyperthyroidism. Here the CDR3 DNA reads TGCAGCTTAGCTCCCGTCACAGTCAACATTGAAAAACTGTTTTTT. As protein: CSLAPVTVNIEKLFF.